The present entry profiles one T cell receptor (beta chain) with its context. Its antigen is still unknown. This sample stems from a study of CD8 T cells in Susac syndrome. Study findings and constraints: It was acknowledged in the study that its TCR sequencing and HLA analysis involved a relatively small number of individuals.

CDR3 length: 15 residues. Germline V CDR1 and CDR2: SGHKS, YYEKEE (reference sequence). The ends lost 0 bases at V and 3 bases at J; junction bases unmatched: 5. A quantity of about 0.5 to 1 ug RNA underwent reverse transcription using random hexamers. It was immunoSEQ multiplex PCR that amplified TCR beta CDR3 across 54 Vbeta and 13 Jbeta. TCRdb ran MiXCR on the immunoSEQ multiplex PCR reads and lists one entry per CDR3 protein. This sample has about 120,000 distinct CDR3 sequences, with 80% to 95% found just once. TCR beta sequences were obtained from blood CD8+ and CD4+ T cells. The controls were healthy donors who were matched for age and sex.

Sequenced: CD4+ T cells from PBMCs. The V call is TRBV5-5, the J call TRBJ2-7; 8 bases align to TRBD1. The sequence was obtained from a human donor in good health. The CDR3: CASSLDPGGFYEQYF. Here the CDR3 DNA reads TGTGCCAGCAGCTTGGATCCAGGGGGCTTCTACGAGCAGTACTTC.